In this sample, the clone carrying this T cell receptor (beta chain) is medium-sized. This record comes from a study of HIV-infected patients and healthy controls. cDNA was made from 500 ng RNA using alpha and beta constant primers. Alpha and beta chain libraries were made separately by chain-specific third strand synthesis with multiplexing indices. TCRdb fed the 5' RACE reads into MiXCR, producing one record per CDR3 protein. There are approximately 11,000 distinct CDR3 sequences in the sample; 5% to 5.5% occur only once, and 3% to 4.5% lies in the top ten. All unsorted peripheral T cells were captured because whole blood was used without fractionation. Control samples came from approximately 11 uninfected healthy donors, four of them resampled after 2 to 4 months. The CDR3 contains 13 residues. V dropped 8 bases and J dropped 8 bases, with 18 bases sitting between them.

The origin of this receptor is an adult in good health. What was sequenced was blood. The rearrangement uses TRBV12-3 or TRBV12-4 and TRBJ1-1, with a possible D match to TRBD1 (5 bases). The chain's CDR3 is CASGLVQGQEAFF. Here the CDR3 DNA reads TGTGCCAGCGGTCTCGTTCAGGGTCAGGAAGCTTTCTTT.